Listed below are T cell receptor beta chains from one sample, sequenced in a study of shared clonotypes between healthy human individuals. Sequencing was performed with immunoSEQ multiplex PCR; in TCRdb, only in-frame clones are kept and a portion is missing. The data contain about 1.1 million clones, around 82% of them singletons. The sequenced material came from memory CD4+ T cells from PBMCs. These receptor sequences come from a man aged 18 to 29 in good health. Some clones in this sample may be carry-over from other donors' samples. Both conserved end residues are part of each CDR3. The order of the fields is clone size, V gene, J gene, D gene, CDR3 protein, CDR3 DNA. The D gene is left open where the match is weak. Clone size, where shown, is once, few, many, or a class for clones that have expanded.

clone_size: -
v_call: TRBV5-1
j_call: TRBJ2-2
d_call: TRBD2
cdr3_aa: CASNRGLAGGSGTGELFF
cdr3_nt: TGCGCCAGCAACCGAGGACTAGCGGGAGGGTCGGGCACCGGGGAGCTGTTTTTT

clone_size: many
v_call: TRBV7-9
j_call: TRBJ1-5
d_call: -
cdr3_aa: CASSPGGGNQPQHF
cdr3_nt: TGTGCCAGCAGTCCGGGCGGGGGCAATCAGCCCCAGCATTTT

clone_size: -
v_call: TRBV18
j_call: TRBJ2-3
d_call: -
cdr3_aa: CASSPKRRNLETDTQYF
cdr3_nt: TGTGCCAGCTCTCCGAAGCGGCGTAACTTAGAAACAGATACGCAGTATTTT

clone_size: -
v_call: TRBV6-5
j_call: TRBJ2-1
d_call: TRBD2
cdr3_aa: CASSKLAGGTNEQFF
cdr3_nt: TGTGCCAGCAGTAAGCTAGCGGGAGGGACCAATGAGCAGTTCTTC

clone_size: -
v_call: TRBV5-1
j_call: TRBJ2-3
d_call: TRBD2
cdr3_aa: CASSLTLAGSTDTQYF
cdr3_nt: TGCGCCAGCAGCTTAACTTTAGCGGGTTCCACAGATACGCAGTATTTT

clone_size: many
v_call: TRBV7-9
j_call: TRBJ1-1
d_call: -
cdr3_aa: CASALRTEAFF
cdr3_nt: TGTGCCAGCGCCCTGAGGACTGAAGCTTTCTTT

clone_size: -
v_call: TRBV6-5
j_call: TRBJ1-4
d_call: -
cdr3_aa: CASSRDGGRNEKLFF
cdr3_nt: TGTGCCAGCAGCCGAGACGGGGGCCGGAATGAAAAACTGTTTTTT

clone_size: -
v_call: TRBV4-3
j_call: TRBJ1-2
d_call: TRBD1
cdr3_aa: CASSQARGKYGYTF
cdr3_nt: TGCGCCAGCAGCCAAGCCAGGGGGAAGTATGGCTACACCTTC

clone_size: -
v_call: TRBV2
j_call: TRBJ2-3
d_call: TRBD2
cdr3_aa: CASSEGLAGVGTDTQYF
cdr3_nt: TGTGCCAGCAGTGAAGGGCTAGCGGGAGTCGGCACAGATACGCAGTATTTT

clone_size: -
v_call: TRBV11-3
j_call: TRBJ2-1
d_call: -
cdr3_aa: CASSLGRSGGINEQFF
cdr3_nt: TGTGCCAGCAGCTTAGGGAGGTCAGGAGGGATCAATGAGCAGTTCTTC

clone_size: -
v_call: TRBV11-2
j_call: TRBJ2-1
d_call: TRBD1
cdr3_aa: CASSMGTGAYNEQFF
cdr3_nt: TGTGCCAGCAGCATGGGGACAGGGGCCTACAATGAGCAGTTCTTC

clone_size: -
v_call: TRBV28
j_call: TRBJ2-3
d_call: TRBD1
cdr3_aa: CASTRGGTGGGGTQYF
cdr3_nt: TGTGCCAGCACCCGGGGTGGGACAGGGGGCGGGGGTACGCAGTATTTT

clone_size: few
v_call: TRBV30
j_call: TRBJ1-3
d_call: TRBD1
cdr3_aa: CALDRASGNTIYF
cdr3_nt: TGTGCCTTAGACAGGGCCTCTGGAAACACCATATATTTT

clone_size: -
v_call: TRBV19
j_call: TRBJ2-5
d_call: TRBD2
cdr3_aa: CASSMPGGVKTQYF
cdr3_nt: TGTGCCAGTAGTATGCCGGGGGGGGTGAAGACCCAGTACTTC

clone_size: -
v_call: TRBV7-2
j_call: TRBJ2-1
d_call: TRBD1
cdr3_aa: CASSPDRINEQFF
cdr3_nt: TGTGCCAGCAGCCCGGACAGGATCAATGAGCAGTTCTTC

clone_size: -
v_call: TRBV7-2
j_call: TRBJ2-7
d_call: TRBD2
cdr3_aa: CASSLFRLAGYEQYF
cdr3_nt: TGTGCCAGCAGCTTATTTAGGCTAGCGGGCTACGAGCAGTACTTC

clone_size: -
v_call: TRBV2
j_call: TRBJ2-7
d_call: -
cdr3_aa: CASSEGNRGGHEQYF
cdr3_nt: TGTGCCAGCAGTGAAGGCAATAGGGGAGGTCACGAGCAGTACTTC

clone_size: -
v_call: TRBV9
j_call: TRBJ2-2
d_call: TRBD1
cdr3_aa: CASSTTGTGNAGELFF
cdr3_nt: TGTGCCAGCAGCACAACCGGGACAGGGAACGCCGGGGAGCTGTTTTTT

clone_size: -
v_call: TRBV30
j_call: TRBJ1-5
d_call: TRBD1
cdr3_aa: CAWQTGRQPQHF
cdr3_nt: TGTGCCTGGCAGACAGGGCGACAGCCCCAGCATTTT

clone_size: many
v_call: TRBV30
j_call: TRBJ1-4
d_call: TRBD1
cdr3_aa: CAWSLGQGAVGEKLFF
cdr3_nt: TGTGCCTGGAGTTTGGGGCAGGGGGCGGTGGGAGAAAAACTGTTTTTT

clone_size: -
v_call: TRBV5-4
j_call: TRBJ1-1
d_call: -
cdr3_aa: CASSLSGTKGSEAFF
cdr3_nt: TGTGCCAGCAGCTTGAGTGGGACCAAGGGCTCTGAAGCTTTCTTT

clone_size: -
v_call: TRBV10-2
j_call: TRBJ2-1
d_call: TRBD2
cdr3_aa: CASSSGRGYNEQFF
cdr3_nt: TGCGCCAGCAGTAGCGGGAGAGGCTACAATGAGCAGTTCTTC

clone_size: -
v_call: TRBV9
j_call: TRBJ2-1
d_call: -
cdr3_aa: CASSVRLNNEQFF
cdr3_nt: TGTGCCAGCAGCGTCCGACTTAACAATGAGCAGTTCTTC

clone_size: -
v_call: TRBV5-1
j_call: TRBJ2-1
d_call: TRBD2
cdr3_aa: CASSLRTSGNNEQFF
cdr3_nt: TGCGCCAGCAGTCTACGGACTAGCGGTAACAATGAGCAGTTCTTC

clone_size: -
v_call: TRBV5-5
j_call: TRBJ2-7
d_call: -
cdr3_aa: CASSFSVTYEQYF
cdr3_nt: TGTGCCAGCAGCTTCAGCGTTACCTACGAGCAGTACTTC

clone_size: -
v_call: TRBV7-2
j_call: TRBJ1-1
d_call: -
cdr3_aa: CASRKGSNTEAFF
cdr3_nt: TGTGCCAGCAGGAAAGGGTCCAACACTGAAGCTTTCTTT

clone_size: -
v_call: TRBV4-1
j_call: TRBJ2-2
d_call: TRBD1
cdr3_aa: CASSQPDRVGGELFF
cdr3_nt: TGCGCCAGCAGCCAACCCGACAGGGTCGGCGGGGAGCTGTTTTTT

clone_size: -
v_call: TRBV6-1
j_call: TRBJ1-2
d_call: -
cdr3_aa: CASRGDLNYGYTF
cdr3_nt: TGTGCCAGCAGAGGGGACCTAAACTATGGCTACACCTTC

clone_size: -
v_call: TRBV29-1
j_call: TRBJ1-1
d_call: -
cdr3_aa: CSVERWGNTEAFF
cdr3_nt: TGCAGCGTTGAACGTTGGGGGAACACTGAAGCTTTCTTT

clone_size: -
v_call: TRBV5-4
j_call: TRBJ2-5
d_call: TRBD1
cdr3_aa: CASSSDRVRSQETQYF
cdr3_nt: TGTGCCAGCAGCTCCGACAGGGTAAGGAGTCAGGAGACCCAGTACTTC

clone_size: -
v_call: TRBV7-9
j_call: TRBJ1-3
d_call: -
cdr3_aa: CASSLLGGRNTIYF
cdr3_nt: TGTGCCAGCAGCCTTTTAGGAGGCAGAAACACCATATATTTT

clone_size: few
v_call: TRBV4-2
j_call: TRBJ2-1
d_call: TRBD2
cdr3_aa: CASSRKLADNEQFF
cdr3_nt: TGTGCCAGCAGCCGTAAGCTAGCGGACAATGAGCAGTTCTTC

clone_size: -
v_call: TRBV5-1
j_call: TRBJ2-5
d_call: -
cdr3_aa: CASGDQETQYF
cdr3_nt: TGCGCCAGCGGGGACCAAGAGACCCAGTACTTC

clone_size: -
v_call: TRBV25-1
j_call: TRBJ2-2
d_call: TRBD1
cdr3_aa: CASSRDRSNTGELFF
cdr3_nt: TGTGCCAGCAGTAGGGACAGGTCGAACACCGGGGAGCTGTTTTTT

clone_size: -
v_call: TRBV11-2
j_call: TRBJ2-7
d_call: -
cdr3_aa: CASSHNGPNTYEQYF
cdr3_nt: TGTGCCAGCAGCCATAACGGGCCCAATACCTACGAGCAGTACTTC

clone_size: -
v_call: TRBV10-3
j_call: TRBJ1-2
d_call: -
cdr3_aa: CAISTQRGDYGYTF
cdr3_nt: TGTGCCATCAGCACACAGAGGGGTGACTATGGCTACACCTTC

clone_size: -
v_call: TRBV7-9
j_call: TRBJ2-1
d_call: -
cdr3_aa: CASSTSNEQFF
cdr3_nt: TGTGCCAGCAGCACAAGTAATGAGCAGTTCTTC

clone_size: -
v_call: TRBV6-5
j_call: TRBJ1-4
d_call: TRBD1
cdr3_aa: CASSYSNRGNEKLFF
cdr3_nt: TGTGCCAGCAGTTACTCGAACAGGGGGAATGAAAAACTGTTTTTT

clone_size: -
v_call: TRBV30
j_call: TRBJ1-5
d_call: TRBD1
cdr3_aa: CAWSTSPGRGHQPQHF
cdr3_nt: TGTGCCTGGAGTACGTCACCAGGGAGGGGGCATCAGCCCCAGCATTTT

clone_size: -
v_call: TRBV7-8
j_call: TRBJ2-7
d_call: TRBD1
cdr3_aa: CASSPRDSSYEQYF
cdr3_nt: TGTGCCAGCAGCCCTAGGGACAGCTCCTACGAGCAGTACTTC

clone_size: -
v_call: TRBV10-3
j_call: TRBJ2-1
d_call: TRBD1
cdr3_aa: CAISEGQGAYEQFF
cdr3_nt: TGTGCCATCAGTGAGGGGCAGGGGGCTTATGAGCAGTTCTTC

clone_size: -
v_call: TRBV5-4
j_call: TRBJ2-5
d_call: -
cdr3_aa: CASSAGTNQETQYF
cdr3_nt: TGTGCCAGCAGCGCGGGGACAAATCAAGAGACCCAGTACTTC

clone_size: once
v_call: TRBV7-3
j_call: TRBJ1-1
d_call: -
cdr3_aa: CASRTEGRGEAFF
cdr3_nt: TGTGCCAGCAGGACGGAGGGGCGTGGTGAAGCTTTCTTT

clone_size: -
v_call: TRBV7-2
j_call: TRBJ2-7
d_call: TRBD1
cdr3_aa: CASSPGTGLYYEQYF
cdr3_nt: TGTGCCAGCAGCCCAGGGACAGGGCTCTACTACGAGCAGTACTTC

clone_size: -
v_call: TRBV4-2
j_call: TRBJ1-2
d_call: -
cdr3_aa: CASSQPRTVNYGYTF
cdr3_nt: TGTGCCAGCAGCCAACCCCGGACCGTAAACTATGGCTACACCTTC

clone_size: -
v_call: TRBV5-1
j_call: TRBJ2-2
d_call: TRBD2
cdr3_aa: CASSSSGSETGELFF
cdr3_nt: TGCGCCAGCAGCTCAAGCGGGAGCGAAACCGGGGAGCTGTTTTTT

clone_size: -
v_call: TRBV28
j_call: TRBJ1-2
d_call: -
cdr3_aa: CASTKEIGVQGYTF
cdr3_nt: TGTGCCAGCACCAAAGAGATCGGGGTACAAGGCTACACCTTC

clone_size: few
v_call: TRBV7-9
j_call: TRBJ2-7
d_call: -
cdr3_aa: CASSLGDSGEQYF
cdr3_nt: TGTGCCAGCAGCTTAGGAGATTCCGGGGAGCAGTACTTC

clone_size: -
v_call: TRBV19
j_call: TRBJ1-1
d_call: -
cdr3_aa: CASTDSGNTEAFF
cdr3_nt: TGTGCCAGCACCGATTCAGGGAACACTGAAGCTTTCTTT

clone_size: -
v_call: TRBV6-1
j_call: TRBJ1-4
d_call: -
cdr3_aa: CASVGRGSNEKLFF
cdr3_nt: TGTGCCAGCGTCGGGCGGGGCTCTAATGAAAAACTGTTTTTT

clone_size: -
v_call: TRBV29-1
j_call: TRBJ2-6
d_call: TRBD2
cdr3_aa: CSVGTRFSGANVLTF
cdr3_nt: TGCAGCGTTGGGACTAGATTCTCTGGGGCCAACGTCCTGACTTTC

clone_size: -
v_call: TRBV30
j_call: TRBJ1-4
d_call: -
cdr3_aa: CAWSGLQGTEKLFF
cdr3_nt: TGTGCCTGGAGTGGTCTACAGGGTACTGAAAAACTGTTTTTT

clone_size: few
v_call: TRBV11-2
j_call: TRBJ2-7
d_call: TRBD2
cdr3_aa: CASSFIPGLAGEGEQYF
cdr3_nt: TGTGCCAGCAGCTTCATTCCGGGACTAGCGGGAGAAGGGGAGCAGTACTTC